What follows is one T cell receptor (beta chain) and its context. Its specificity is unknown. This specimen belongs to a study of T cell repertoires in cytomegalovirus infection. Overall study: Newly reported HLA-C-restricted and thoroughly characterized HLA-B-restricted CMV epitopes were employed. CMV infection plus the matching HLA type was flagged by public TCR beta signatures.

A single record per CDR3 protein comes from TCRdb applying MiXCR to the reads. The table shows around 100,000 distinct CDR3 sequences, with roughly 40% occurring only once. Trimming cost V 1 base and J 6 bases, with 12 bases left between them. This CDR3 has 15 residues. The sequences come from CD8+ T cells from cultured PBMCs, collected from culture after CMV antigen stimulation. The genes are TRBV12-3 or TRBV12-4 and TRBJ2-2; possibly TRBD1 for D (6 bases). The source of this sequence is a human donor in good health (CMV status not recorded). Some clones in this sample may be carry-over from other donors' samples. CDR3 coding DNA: TGTGCCAGCAGTTTAGAACAGGGTGCAGCCGGGGAGCTGTTTTTT. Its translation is CASSLEQGAAGELFF.